The sequence of this T cell receptor beta chain was determined in a study of regulatory and conventional T cells in RAG deficiency. Remarks on this clone: Its antigen is not identified.

CDR3 length: 17 residues. CDR1 SEHNR and CDR2 FQNEAQ come from the germline V gene (reference sequence). Trimming cost V 5 bases and J 5 bases; bases outside gene matches: 8. Profiling relied on immunoSEQ multiplex PCR, and the TCRdb table lists in-frame clones only, not all of them. This sample has fewer than 35,000 clones, with approximately 90% found just once. Study outcomes and limitations: Other subsets showed about 10-fold reductions, but Treg unique TCR beta sequences fell 95 to 100-fold in these patients. In Omenn syndrome, Treg and Tconv repertoires overlapped >85%.

Separately, the same data were catalogued under a study of regulatory T cells. In that study: The PCR used 52 TRBV and 13 TRBJ primers. In patients, unique TRB V-J pairs were restricted and V/J usage skewed, especially in Tregs.

The sequence derives from a human donor in good health. Sequenced material: CD8+ T cells sorted from blood. The rearrangement uses TRBV7-9 and TRBJ2-5, with 16 bases that match TRBD2. The CDR3 is CASSTGTSGGAYETQYF. The CDR3 nucleotides read TGTGCCAGCAGCACCGGGACTAGCGGGGGGGCTTATGAGACCCAGTACTTC.